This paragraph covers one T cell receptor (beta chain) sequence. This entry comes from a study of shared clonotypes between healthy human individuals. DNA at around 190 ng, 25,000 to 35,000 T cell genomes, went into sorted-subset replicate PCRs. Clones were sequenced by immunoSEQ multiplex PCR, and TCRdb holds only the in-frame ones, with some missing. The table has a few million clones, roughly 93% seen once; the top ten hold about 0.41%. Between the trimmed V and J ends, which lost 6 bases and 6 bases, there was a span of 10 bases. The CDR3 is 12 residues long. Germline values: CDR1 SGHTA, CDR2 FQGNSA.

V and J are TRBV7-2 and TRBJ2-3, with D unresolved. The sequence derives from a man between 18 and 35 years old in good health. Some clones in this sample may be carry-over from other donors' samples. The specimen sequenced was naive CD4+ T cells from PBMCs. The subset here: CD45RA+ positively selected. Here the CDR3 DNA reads TGTGCCAGCAGTTCCCAACCGGATACGCAGTATTTT. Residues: CASSSQPDTQYF.